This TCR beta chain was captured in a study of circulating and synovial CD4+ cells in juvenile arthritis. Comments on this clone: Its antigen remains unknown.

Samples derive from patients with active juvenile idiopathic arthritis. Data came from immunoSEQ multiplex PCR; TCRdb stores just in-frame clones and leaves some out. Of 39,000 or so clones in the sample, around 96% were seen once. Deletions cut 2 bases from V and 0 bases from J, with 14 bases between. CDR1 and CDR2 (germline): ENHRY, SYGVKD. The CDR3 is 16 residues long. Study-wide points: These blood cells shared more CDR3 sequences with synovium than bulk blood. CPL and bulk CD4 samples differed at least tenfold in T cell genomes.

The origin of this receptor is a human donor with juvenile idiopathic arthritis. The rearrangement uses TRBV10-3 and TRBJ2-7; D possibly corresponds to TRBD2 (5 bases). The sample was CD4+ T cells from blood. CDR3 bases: TGTGCCATCAGTGAGGGCTACGGGGTCAGCTCCTACGAGCAGTACTTC. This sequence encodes CAISEGYGVSSYEQYF.